This T cell receptor beta chain stems from a study of OX40 agonist ivuxolimab in advanced cancers. For the study at large: The eligibility criteria allowed prior anti-PD-1, anti-PD-L1 or anti-CTLA-4 therapy, and around 38% had some. Two cutaneous melanoma patients and one hepatocellular carcinoma patient, three in all, had partial responses.

TCRdb's copy holds only in-frame clones and misses some; the assay was immunoSEQ multiplex PCR. The sample yields roughly 30,000 clones, approximately 87% seen once. Comment on this clone: Its matching antigen is unknown. The junction and the germline gene differ at one end; a read error may be behind it.

General study findings and limits: Clonal expansion from baseline to week 6 occurred in both CD4+ and CD8+ T cells.

Germline CDR1 is SNHLY and CDR2 is FYNNEI. The CDR3 covers 13 residues. The clonotype was recovered from an adult with an advanced solid tumor such as melanoma, head and neck, liver or kidney cancer. The chain has TRBV2 and TRBJ1-1; perhaps TRBD1 as D (5 bases). The material was CD4+ or CD8+ T cells sorted from blood, obtained in a trial of the OX40 agonist ivuxolimab. DNA for the CDR3: TGTGCCAGCCGTGATGGGGGGAAGGATGAAGCTTTCTTT. This gives the protein CASRDGGKDEAFF.